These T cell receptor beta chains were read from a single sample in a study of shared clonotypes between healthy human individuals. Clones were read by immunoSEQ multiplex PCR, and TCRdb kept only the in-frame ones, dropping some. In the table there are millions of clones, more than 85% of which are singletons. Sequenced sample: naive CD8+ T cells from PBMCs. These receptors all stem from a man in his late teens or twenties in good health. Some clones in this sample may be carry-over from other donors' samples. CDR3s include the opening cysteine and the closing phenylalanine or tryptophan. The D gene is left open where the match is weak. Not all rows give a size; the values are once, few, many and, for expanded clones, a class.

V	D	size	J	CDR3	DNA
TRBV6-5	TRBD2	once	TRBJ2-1	CASSSTTSGFYNEQFF	TGTGCCAGCAGTTCCACGACTAGCGGGTTCTACAATGAGCAGTTCTTC
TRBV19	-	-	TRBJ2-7	CASSMGGPYEQYF	TGTGCCAGTAGTATGGGGGGACCCTACGAGCAGTACTTC
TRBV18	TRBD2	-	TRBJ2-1	CASSATVSSGALGIDEQFF	TGTGCCAGCTCAGCCACCGTGTCTAGCGGGGCCTTGGGGATCGATGAGCAGTTCTTC
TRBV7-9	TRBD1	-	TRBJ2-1	CASSRGGQGKAYNEQFF	TGTGCCAGCAGCCGAGGAGGACAGGGGAAGGCCTACAATGAGCAGTTCTTC
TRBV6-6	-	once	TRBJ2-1	CASSTRTSEQFF	TGTGCCAGCAGTACCCGAACTTCTGAGCAGTTCTTC
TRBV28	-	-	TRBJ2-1	CASSFGAGNEQFF	TGTGCCAGCAGTTTCGGAGCTGGGAATGAGCAGTTCTTC
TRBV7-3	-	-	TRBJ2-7	CASSSGPGGYEQYF	TGTGCCAGCAGCTCGGGACCCGGGGGCTACGAGCAGTACTTC
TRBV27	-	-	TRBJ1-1	CASSLFVMGGEAFF	TGTGCCAGCAGTTTATTTGTGATGGGGGGTGAAGCTTTCTTT
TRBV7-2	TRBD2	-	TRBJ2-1	CASIAAGGLAGSYNEQFF	TGTGCCAGCATTGCAGCAGGGGGACTAGCGGGAAGTTACAATGAGCAGTTCTTC
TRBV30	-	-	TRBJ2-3	CAWSVRVYRDGTDTQYF	TGTGCCTGGAGTGTACGGGTGTACAGGGATGGCACAGATACGCAGTATTTT
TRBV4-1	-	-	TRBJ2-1	CASSQAGPYNEQFF	TGCGCCAGCAGCCAAGCAGGGCCTTACAATGAGCAGTTCTTC
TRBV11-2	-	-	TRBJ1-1	CASSFTDAQGAFF	TGTGCCAGCAGCTTTACGGACGCCCAGGGAGCTTTCTTT
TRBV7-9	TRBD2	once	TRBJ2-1	CASIPLAGGLSSYNEQFF	TGTGCCAGCATCCCTCTAGCGGGAGGGCTAAGCTCCTACAATGAGCAGTTCTTC
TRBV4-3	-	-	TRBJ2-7	CASSQGGGGYEQYF	TGCGCCAGCAGCCAAGGAGGGGGGGGTTACGAGCAGTACTTC
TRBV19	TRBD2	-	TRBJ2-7	CASSGAAGGTYEQYF	TGTGCCAGTAGTGGGGCAGCGGGGGGAACCTACGAGCAGTACTTC
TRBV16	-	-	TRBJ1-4	CASSQSPSRGVANEKLFF	TGTGCCAGCAGCCAATCCCCGTCCAGGGGCGTTGCTAATGAAAAACTGTTTTTT
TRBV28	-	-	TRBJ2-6	CASSQLYGANVLTF	TGTGCCAGCAGCCAACTGTATGGGGCCAACGTCCTGACTTTC
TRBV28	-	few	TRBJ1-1	CASSSRVTEAFF	TGTGCCAGCAGTTCCAGGGTTACTGAAGCTTTCTTT
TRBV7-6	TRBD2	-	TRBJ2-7	CASSYHPGGEQYF	TGTGCCAGCAGCTATCACCCGGGGGGCGAGCAGTACTTC
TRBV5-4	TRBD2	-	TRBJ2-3	CASSLRTSGRSTDTQYF	TGTGCCAGCAGCTTACGGACTAGCGGGAGGAGCACAGATACGCAGTATTTT
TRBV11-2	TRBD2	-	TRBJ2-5	CASSLFPSGRAPETQYF	TGTGCCAGCAGCTTATTCCCTAGCGGGAGGGCCCCGGAGACCCAGTACTTC
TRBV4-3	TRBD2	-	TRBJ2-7	CASSLRGGTYEQYF	TGCGCCAGCAGCCTGCGGGGGGGAACCTACGAGCAGTACTTC
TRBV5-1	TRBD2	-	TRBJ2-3	CASSLGTRGVGTDTQYF	TGCGCCAGCAGCCTTGGGACCCGGGGGGTTGGCACAGATACGCAGTATTTT
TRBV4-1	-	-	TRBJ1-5	CASSQDWVGNQPQHF	TGCGCCAGCAGCCAAGATTGGGTTGGCAATCAGCCCCAGCATTTT
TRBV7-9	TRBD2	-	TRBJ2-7	CASSPKGSTSGRGEQYF	TGTGCCAGCAGCCCCAAAGGTTCCACTAGCGGGAGGGGCGAGCAGTACTTC
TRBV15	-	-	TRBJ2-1	CATSSGEEVSYNEQFF	TGTGCCACCAGCAGTGGGGAGGAGGTCTCCTACAATGAGCAGTTCTTC
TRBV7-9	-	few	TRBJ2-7	CASSFSGYEQYF	TGTGCCAGCAGCTTCTCGGGGTACGAGCAGTACTTC
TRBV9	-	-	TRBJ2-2	CASSVSLGGRPEFGELFF	TGTGCCAGCAGCGTGAGTCTGGGAGGACGGCCAGAATTCGGGGAGCTGTTTTTT
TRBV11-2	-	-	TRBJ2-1	CASRPRQGSGNEQFF	TGTGCCAGCAGACCCCGACAGGGTAGCGGAAATGAGCAGTTCTTC
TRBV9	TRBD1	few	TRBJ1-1	CASSQGTGGLYTEAFF	TGTGCCAGCAGTCAGGGGACAGGGGGCTTGTACACTGAAGCTTTCTTT
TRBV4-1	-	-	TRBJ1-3	CASSQHSENSGNTIYF	TGCGCCAGCAGCCAACATAGCGAAAACTCTGGAAACACCATATATTTT
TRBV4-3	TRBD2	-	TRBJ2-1	CASSQDYEREFPRNEQFF	TGCGCCAGCAGCCAAGATTACGAGCGGGAGTTCCCCCGGAATGAGCAGTTCTTC
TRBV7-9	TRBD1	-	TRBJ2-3	CASSHGTGSTDTQYF	TGTGCCAGCAGCCACGGGACAGGGAGCACAGATACGCAGTATTTT
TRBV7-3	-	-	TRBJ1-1	CASSPGGWTEAFF	TGTGCCAGCAGCCCGGGGGGTTGGACTGAAGCTTTCTTT
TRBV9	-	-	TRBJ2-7	CASSAAIGLRYEQYF	TGTGCCAGCAGCGCAGCGATCGGCCTTAGGTACGAGCAGTACTTC
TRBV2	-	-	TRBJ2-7	CASSEAHRVSGEQYF	TGTGCCAGCAGTGAAGCGCACAGGGTTTCGGGCGAGCAGTACTTC
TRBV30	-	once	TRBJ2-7	CAWQTGFGYEQYF	TGTGCCTGGCAAACAGGGTTCGGCTACGAGCAGTACTTC
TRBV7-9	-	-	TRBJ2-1	CASSLVLRKGSYNEQFF	TGTGCCAGCAGCTTAGTTCTTAGGAAGGGGTCCTACAATGAGCAGTTCTTC
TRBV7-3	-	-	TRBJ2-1	CASSYPGTADNEQFF	TGTGCCAGCAGCTACCCGGGGACCGCAGATAATGAGCAGTTCTTC
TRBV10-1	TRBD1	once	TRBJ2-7	CASSESVGTGVNEQYF	TGCGCCAGCAGTGAGTCAGTCGGGACAGGTGTCAACGAGCAGTACTTC
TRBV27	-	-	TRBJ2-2	CASSLYETGELFF	TGTGCCAGCAGTTTATATGAGACCGGGGAGCTGTTTTTT